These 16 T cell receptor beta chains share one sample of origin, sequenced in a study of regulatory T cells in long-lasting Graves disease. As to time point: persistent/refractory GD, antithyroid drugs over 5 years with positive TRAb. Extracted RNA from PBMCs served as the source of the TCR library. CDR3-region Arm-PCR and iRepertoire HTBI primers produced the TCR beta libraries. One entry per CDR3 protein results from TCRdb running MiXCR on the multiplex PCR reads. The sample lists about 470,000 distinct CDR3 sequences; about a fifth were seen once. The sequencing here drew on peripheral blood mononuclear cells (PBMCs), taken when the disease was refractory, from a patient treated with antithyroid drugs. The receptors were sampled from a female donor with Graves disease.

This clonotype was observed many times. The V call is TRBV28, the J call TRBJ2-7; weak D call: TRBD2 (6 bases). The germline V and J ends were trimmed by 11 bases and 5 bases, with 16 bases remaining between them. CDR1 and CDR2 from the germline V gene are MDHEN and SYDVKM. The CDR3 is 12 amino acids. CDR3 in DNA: TGTGCCGTGGAGGAGGGCCCCGACGAGCAGTACTTC. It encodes CAVEEGPDEQYF. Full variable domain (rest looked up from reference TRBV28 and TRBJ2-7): DVKVTQSSRYLVKRTGEKVFLECVQDMDHENMFWYRQDPGLGLRLIYFSYDVKMKEKGDIPEGYSVSREKKERFSLILESASTNQTSMYLCAVEEGPDEQYFGPGTRLTVT.

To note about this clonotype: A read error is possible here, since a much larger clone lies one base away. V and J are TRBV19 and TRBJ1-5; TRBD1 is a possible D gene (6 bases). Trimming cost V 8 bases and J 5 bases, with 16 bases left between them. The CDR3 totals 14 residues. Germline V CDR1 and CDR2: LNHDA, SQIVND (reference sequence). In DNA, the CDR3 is TGTGCCAGTGGTAAGGACAGACTATATCAGCCCCAGCATTTT. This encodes CASGKDRLYQPQHF.

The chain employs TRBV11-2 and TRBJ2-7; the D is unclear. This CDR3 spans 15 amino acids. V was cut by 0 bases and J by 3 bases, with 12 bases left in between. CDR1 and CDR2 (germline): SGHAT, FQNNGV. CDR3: CASSLDRADSYEQYF. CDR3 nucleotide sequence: TGTGCCAGCAGCTTAGATCGGGCGGATAGCTACGAGCAGTACTTC.

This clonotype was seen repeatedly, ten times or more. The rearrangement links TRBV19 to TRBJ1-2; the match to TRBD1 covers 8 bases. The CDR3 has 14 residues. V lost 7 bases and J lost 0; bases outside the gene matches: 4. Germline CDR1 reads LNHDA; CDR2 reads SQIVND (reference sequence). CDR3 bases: TGTGCCAGTACAGGGGGCTCGACTAACTATGGCTACACCTTC. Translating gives CASTGGSTNYGYTF.

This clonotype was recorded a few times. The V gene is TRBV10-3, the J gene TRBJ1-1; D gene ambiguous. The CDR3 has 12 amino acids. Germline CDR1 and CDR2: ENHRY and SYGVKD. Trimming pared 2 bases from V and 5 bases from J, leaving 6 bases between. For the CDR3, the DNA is TGTGCCATCAGTGAGGACTTTACTGAAGCTTTCTTT. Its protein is CAISEDFTEAFF.

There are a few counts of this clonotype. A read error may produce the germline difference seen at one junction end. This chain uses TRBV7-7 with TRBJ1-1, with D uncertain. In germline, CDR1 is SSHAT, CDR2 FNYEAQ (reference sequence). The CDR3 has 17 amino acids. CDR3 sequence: CASSLGGASTLNTEAFF. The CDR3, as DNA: TGTGCTAGCAGCTTAGGAGGCGCCTCCACCCTGAACACTGAAGCTTTCTTT.

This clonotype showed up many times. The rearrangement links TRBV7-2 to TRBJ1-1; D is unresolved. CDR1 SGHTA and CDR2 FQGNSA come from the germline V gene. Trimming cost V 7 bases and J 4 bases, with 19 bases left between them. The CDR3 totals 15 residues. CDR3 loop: CASTIGLLRGTEAFF. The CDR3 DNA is TGTGCCAGCACCATAGGACTGCTGAGAGGCACTGAAGCTTTCTTT.

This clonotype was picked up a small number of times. The CDR3 DNA reads as TGTGCCAGCAGTGTCCCGACTAGCGGGAGGGCCCGGACCGGGGAGCTGTTTTTT. This codes for CASSVPTSGRARTGELFF. J is TRBJ2-2 and V is TRBV6-1; 14 bases map to TRBD2. The CDR3 loop spans 18 amino acids. The junction had 9 bases not matched to a gene; V was cut back by 4 bases and J by 5 bases. Germline V gene data show CDR1 as MNHNS and CDR2 as SASEGT.

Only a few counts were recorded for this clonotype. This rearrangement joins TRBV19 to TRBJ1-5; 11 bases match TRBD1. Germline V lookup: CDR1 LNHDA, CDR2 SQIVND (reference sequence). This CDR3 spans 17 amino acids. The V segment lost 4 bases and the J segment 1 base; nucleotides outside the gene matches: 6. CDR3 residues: CASSTPGQGESNQPQHF. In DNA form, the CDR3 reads TGTGCCAGTAGTACTCCGGGACAGGGGGAGAGCAATCAGCCCCAGCATTTT. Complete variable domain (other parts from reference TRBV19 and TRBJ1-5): DGGITQSPKYLFRKEGQNVTLSCEQNLNHDAMYWYRQDPGQGLRLIYYSQIVNDFQKGDIAEGYSVSREKKESFPLTVTSAQKNPTAFYLCASSTPGQGESNQPQHFGDGTRLSIL.

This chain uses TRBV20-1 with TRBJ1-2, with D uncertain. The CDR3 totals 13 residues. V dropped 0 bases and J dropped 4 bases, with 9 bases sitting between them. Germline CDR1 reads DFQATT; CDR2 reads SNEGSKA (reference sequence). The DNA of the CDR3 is TGCAGTGCTAGAGAACCGAGCCTCTATGGCTACACCTTC. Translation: CSAREPSLYGYTF.

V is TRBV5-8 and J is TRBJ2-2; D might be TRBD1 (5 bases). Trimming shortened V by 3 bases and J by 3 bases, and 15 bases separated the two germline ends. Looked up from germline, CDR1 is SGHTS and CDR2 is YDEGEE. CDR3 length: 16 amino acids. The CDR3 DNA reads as TGTGCCAGCAGCTATCAGGGTCTCGTCGACACCGGGGAGCTGTTTTTT. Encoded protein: CASSYQGLVDTGELFF.

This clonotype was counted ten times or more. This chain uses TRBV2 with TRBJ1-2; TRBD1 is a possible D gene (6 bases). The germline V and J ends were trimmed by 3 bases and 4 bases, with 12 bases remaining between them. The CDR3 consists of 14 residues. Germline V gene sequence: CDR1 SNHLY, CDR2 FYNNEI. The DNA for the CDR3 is TGTGCCAGCAGTGATACAGGGACCTTCTATGGCTACACCTTC. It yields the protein CASSDTGTFYGYTF.

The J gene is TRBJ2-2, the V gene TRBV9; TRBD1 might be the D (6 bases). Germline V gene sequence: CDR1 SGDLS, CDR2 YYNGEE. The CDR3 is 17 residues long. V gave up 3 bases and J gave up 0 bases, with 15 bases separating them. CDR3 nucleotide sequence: TGTGCCAGCAGCGCCCCCAGGGACAACGCGAACACCGGGGAGCTGTTTTTT. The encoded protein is CASSAPRDNANTGELFF.

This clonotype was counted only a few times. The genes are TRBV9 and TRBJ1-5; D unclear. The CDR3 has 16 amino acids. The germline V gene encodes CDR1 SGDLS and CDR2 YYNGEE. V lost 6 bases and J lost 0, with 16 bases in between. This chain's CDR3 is CASTGVGSGSNQPQHF. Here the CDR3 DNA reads TGTGCCAGCACCGGGGTGGGAAGTGGTAGCAATCAGCCCCAGCATTTT.

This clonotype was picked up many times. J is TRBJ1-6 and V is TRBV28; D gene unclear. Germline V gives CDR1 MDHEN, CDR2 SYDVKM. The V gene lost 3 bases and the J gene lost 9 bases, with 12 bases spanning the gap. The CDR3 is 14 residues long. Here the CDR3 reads CASSFLLGSSPLHF. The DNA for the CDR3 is TGTGCCAGCAGTTTTCTTCTTGGGAGTTCACCCCTCCACTTT.

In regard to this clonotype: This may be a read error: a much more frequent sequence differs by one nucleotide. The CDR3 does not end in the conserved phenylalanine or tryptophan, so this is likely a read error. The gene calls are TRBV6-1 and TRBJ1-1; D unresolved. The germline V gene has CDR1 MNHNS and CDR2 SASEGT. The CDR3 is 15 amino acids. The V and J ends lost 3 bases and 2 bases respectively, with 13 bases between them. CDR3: CASSEWRNSNTEAFS. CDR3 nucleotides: TGTGCCAGCAGTGAGTGGCGCAACTCTAACACTGAAGCTTTCTCT.